The source of this T cell receptor (beta chain) is a study of regulatory T cells in long-lasting Graves disease. Building the TCR beta libraries relied on iRepertoire HTBI primers, and CDR3 regions underwent Arm-PCR. A single record per CDR3 protein comes from TCRdb applying MiXCR to the multiplex PCR reads. The sample lists hundreds of thousands of distinct CDR3 sequences, 15% to 20% occurring once. This clonotype appeared many times. Time point denoted: newly diagnosed GD, antithyroid drugs for less than 3 months. Extracted PBMC RNA gave rise to the TCR library. The CDR3 sequence is 15 residues long. From germline, CDR1 is DFQATT and CDR2 SNEGSKA (reference sequence). Germline trimming cut 5 bases from V and 2 bases from J; bases unmatched to any gene: 10. This sample also appeared in a second study, on T cells in Graves' hyperthyroidism and ophthalmopathy. In that study: Most clonotypes expanded in thyroid above 0.001 were likewise present in blood.

The gene calls are TRBV20-1 and TRBJ2-7; TRBD2 matches 9 bases. Specimen: peripheral blood mononuclear cells (PBMCs), collected at new diagnosis, from a patient treated with antithyroid drugs. The source is a woman in her twenties or thirties with Graves disease. The CDR3 region is CSAWGAGGQAYEQYF. The CDR3 nucleotides read TGCAGTGCTTGGGGTGCGGGAGGGCAGGCCTACGAGCAGTACTTC.